The 2 T cell receptor beta chains below were found in one sample sequenced in a study. TCRdb analysed the RT-PCR reads with MiXCR anew, one entry per CDR3 protein. The profile covers hundreds of thousands of distinct CDR3 sequences, with 11% to 15% appearing a single time and 3% to 4.5% taken by the ten largest. Sample: memory CD4+ T cells from blood. The receptor set was obtained from a female donor in good health, serving as a healthy control.

The chain employs TRBV12-3 or TRBV12-4 and TRBJ1-2; the D gene is possibly TRBD1 (6 bases). V lost 2 bases and J lost 2, with 18 bases in between. This CDR3 region has 17 residues. The CDR3 protein is CASSLWGHPSPNYGYTF. As DNA, the CDR3 is TGTGCCAGCAGTTTATGGGGGCACCCCTCCCCAAACTATGGCTACACCTTC.

This clonotype has more than one count but fewer than ten. This rearrangement joins TRBV6-2 or TRBV6-3 to TRBJ2-1; D is ambiguous. This CDR3 has 12 residues. Trimming removed 5 bases at V and 8 bases at J, with 10 bases between. Per germline, CDR1 MNHEY and CDR2 SVGEGT. CDR3 loop: CASSALAYEQFF. The CDR3, as DNA: TGTGCCAGCAGTGCCCTCGCCTATGAGCAGTTCTTC.